Following are 3 T cell receptor beta chains from one sample sequenced in a study of identical twins' blood T cells (dated by TCRdb to the early 2010s). The library relied on 5' RACE. Instrument used: Illumina Genome Analyzer IIx. TCRdb redid the processing of the public reads, applying fastp at Q25 and MiXCR, and retained in-frame beta chains. Records with the same CDR3 protein are collapsed into one entry carrying the most frequent genes and DNA. Within this sample are 350,000 to 450,000 distinct CDR3 sequences, with more than 25% of them counted one time only. Of the sample, 6.1% is held by the ten largest clones. Sequenced input: PBMCs. All receptors derive from a woman aged 18-55 years in good health.

This rearrangement joins TRBV29-1 to TRBJ1-1, with D hard to call. The CDR3 length is 10 residues. Germline loops: CDR1 SQVTM, CDR2 ANQGSEA. Trimming took off 5 bases at V and 4 bases at J, with 5 bases between the two ends. CDR3 loop: CSVSTTEAFF. The CDR3, as DNA: TGCAGCGTTTCCACCACTGAAGCTTTCTTT.

This clonotype turned up a few times. The chain couples TRBV20-1 to TRBJ1-2, with D possibly matching TRBD1 (6 bases). V lost 0 bases, J lost 1 base, and 9 bases lay in between. Germline CDR1 is DFQATT and CDR2 is SNEGSKA (reference sequence). This CDR3 is 14 amino acids long. The CDR3 here is CSAREGQRNYGYTF. As DNA, the CDR3 is TGCAGTGCTAGAGAAGGACAGCGTAACTATGGCTACACCTTC.

As regards this clonotype: A clone one base away is much larger, so this may be a read error. The chain combines TRBV14 with TRBJ2-7, with 7 nucleotides matching TRBD2. The CDR3 is made up of 16 amino acids. Germline assignment: CDR1 SGHDN and CDR2 FVKESK. CDR3 in amino acids: CVSSQDYVAGQYEQYF. The DNA of the CDR3 is TGTGTCAGCAGCCAAGATTATGTAGCGGGCCAATACGAGCAGTACTTC.